The clone carrying this T cell receptor beta chain has a count of ten or more. Its antigen is not known. A universal primer site and UMIs were added as TCR cDNA was made by 5'RACE template switching. Via MiXCR, TCRdb re-called the 5' RACE reads, giving one row per CDR3 protein. The sample has some 240,000 distinct CDR3 sequences, around 5.2% seen once; the top ten hold under 3.5%. This record belongs to a study of T cells after yellow fever vaccination. In the study overall: Fractions of limited cellularity were prepared by means of SMART-Seq v4 Ultra Low Input.

Study-wide findings and caveats: Reappearing after the booster were most of the clones from primary vaccination (around 96% CD4, 88% CD8). The study found a weaker secondary response that peaked faster, day 5 versus 15.

Germline V gene data show CDR1 as MNHEY and CDR2 as SVGEGT. This CDR3 spans 12 amino acids. V was cut by 2 bases and J by 5 bases, with 6 bases left in between. The chain carries TRBV6-2 or TRBV6-3 and TRBJ1-2, with unresolved D. This material consisted of CD4+ T cells sorted from PBMCs, taken on the day of the yellow fever booster vaccination. This clonotype was sampled from a man aged 18 to 29 who received the YFV17D yellow fever vaccine. The CDR3: CASSYDGYGYTF. CDR3 in DNA: TGTGCCAGCAGTTACGATGGGTATGGCTACACCTTC.